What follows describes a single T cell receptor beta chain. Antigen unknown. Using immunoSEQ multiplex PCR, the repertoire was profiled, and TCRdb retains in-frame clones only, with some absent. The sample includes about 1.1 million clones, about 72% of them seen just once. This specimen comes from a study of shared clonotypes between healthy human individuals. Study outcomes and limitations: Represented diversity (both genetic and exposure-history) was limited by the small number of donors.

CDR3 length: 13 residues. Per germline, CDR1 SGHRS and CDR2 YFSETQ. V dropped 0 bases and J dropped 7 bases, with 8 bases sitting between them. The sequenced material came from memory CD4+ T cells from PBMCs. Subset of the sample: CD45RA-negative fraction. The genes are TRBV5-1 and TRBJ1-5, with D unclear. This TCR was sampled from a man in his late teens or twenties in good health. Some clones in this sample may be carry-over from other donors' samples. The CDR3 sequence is CASSLDLEQPQHF. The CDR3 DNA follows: TGCGCCAGCAGCTTGGATCTGGAGCAGCCCCAGCATTTT.